These T cell receptor beta chains were read from a single sample in a study of T-cell memory formation after mild COVID-19. TCRdb used MiXCR to reprocess the 5' RACE reads, holding one entry per CDR3 protein. The repertoire holds roughly 120,000 distinct CDR3 sequences, with more than 15% as singletons. Sequenced: PBMCs or a T cell subset sorted from them (not recorded which). Source of these receptors: an adult woman who had mild COVID-19 (a few samples of this study predate the infection). Cell type and time point are not known. CDR3s include the opening cysteine and the closing phenylalanine or tryptophan. Size values are once, few and many counts, or a class for expanded clones, and some rows have none.

V,size,J,CDR3
TRBV5-6,few,TRBJ2-2,CASSGGTGSTGELFF
TRBV20-1,NA,TRBJ1-5,CSARVVVGNQPQHF
TRBV18,NA,TRBJ2-5,CASSPPGASGSETQYF
TRBV5-1,NA,TRBJ1-1,CASSLGSGAGTEAFF
TRBV2,NA,TRBJ2-5,CASSYGAGTHQETQYF
TRBV29-1,few,TRBJ2-3,CSVEDESRVADTQYF
TRBV5-4,NA,TRBJ1-1,CASSPSPRPEAFF
TRBV20-1,few,TRBJ2-7,CSAGTDRNEQYF
TRBV5-6,few,TRBJ2-7,CASSSVGISGEQYF
TRBV7-9,few,TRBJ1-1,CASSRPTGTEAFF
TRBV9,few,TRBJ2-1,CASSESSYNEQFF
TRBV4-1,few,TRBJ2-7,CASSRGRGSRGTNPSYEQYF
TRBV11-3,few,TRBJ2-1,CASSSTGSMSYNEQFF
TRBV28,few,TRBJ2-7,CASSFLGTPHEQYF
TRBV19,few,TRBJ2-2,CASSPRPIGELFF
TRBV12-3/TRBV12-4,few,TRBJ2-5,CASRRGFGETQYF
TRBV24-1,few,TRBJ1-2,CATSDPLDSYGYTF
TRBV4-3,NA,TRBJ2-1,CASSQDIGGGYNEQFF
TRBV3-1,few,TRBJ1-2,CASSQDYGGNYGYTF
TRBV6-5,few,TRBJ2-3,CASTSDGRSTDTQYF
TRBV7-6,NA,TRBJ2-3,CASSLTWTSDTQYF
TRBV7-9,NA,TRBJ2-7,CASSSGAHEQYF
TRBV4-3,few,TRBJ1-2,CASSQVAGRGQGYGYTF
TRBV7-9,NA,TRBJ1-5,CASRAQGMGQPQHF
TRBV5-1,few,TRBJ1-5,CASSLVPDQPQHF
TRBV20-1,few,TRBJ2-6,CSARDPDVPGANVLTF
TRBV4-2,few,TRBJ2-6,CASSQDLKSGANVLTF
TRBV4-1,NA,TRBJ2-2,CASSQDHGGTGELFF
TRBV6-5,NA,TRBJ1-2,CASTPGVNYGYTF
TRBV4-1,few,TRBJ1-1,CASSQDPGMNTEAFF
TRBV5-6,NA,TRBJ2-2,CASSPVAGANTGELFF
TRBV2,NA,TRBJ1-2,CASSRSPRDVVGYTF
TRBV30,NA,TRBJ2-7,CAWSVGDSSYEQYF
TRBV11-2,NA,TRBJ2-1,CASSLAWGPQGANEQFF
TRBV7-2,NA,TRBJ2-2,CASSLAGTSGNTGELFF
TRBV3-1,NA,TRBJ2-3,CASSQERGLTDTQYF
TRBV6-4,few,TRBJ2-2,CASSEAPNTGELFF
TRBV19,NA,TRBJ2-3,CASSISGASTDTQYF